This T cell receptor beta chain appears in the sequencing data of a study of post-analysis software for immune sequencing data. On the study more broadly: Recorded disease courses covered relapsing-remitting, secondary progressive and progressive-relapsing multiple sclerosis. Some patients had no subtype annotation.

Turning to this clonotype: Its specificity is unknown.

V was clipped by 4 bases and J by 11 bases, with 18 bases between them. This CDR3 spans 14 amino acids. Unique molecular identifiers were built into the TCR beta cDNA libraries. TCRdb called the PCR reads again in MiXCR, with one record for every CDR3 protein. The sample comprises over 700,000 distinct CDR3 sequences, 30% of which are singletons, and 0.5% to 0.6% rests with the top ten. Study-level findings and limits: Roughly five TRBV segments were more frequent in patients than controls; TRBV5-6, TRBV5-1 and TRBV20-1 belonged to this group.

The TCR comes from a girl aged 10-17 years with multiple sclerosis. The sample was blood. The chain has TRBV12-3 or TRBV12-4 and TRBJ2-1; D may correspond to TRBD1 or TRBD2 (5 bases each). The CDR3 DNA reads TGTGCCAGCAGTTCGGACACTTGGGGGTCTCAGCAGTTCTTC. Translating it yields CASSSDTWGSQQFF.